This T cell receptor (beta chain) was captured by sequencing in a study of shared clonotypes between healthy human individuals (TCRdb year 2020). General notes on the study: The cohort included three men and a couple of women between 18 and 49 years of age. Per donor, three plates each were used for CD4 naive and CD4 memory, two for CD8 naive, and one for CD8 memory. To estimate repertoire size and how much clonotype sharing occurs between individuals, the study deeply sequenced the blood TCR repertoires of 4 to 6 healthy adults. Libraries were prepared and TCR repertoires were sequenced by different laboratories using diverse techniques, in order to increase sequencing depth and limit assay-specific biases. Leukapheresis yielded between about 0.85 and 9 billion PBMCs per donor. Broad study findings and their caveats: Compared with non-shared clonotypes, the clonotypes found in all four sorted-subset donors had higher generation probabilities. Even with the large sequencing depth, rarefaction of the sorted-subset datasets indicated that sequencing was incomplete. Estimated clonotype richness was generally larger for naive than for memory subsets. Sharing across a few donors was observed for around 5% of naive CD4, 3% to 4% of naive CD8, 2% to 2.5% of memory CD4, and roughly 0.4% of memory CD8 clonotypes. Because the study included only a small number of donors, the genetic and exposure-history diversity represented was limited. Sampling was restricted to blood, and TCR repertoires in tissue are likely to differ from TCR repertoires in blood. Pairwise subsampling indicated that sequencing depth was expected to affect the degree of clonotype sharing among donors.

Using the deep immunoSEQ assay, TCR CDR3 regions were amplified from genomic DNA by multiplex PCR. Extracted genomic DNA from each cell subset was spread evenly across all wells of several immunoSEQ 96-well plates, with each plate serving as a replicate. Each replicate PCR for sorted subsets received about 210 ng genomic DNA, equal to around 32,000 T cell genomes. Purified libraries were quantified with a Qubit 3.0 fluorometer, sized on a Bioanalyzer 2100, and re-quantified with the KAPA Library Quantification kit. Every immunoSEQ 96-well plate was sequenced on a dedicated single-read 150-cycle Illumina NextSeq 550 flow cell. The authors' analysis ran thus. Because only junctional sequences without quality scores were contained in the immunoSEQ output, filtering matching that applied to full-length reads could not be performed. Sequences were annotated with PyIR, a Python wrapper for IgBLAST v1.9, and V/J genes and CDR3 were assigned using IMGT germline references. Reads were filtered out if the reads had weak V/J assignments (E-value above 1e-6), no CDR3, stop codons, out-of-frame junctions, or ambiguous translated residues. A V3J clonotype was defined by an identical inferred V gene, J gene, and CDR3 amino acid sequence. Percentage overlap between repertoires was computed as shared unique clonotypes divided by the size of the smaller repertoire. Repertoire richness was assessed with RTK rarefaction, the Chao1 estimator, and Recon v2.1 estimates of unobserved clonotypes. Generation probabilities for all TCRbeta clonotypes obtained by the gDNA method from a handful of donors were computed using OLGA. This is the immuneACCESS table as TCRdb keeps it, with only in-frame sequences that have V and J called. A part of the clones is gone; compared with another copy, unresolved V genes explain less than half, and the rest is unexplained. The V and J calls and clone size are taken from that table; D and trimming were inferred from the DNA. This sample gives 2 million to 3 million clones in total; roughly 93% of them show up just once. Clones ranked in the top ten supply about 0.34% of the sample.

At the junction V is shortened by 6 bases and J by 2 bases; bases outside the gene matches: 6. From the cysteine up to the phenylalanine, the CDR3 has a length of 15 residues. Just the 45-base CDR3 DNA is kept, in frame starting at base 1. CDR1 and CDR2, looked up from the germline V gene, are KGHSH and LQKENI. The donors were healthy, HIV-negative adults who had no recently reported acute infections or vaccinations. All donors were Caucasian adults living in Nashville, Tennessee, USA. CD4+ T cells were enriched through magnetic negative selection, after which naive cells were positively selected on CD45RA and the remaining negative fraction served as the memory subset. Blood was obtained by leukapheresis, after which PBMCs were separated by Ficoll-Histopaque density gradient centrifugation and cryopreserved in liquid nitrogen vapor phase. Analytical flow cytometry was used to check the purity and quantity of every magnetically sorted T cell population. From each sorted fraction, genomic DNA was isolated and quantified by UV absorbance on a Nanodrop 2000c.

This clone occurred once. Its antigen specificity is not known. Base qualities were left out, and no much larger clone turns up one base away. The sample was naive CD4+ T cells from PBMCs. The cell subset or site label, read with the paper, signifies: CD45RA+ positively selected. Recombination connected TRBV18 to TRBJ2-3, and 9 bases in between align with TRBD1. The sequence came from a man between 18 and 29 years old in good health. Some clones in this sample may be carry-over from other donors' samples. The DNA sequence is TGTGCCAGCTCTTATAACAGGGGGCACACAGATACGCAGTATTTT. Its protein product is CASSYNRGHTDTQYF.